The 27 T cell receptor beta chains given below trace back to one sample, sequenced in a study of blood T cell repertoires in COVID-19. The method was immunoSEQ multiplex PCR; TCRdb's version includes in-frame clones alone and lacks a portion of them. The repertoire has approximately 50,000 clones, approximately 87% of them found once; the top ten carry 3% to 5%. The specimen sequenced was peripheral blood. These receptors were taken from a man aged 50 or older with acute or convalescent COVID-19.

V usage is TRBV4-2 and J usage is TRBJ2-1; 7 bases map to TRBD2. The CDR3 covers 12 residues. The germline V gene has CDR1 LGHNA and CDR2 YNFKEQ. Germline trimming cut 5 bases from V and 9 bases from J; bases unmatched to any gene: 4. The CDR3 DNA follows: TGTGCCAGCAGCGAAGCGGGATTTGAGCAGTTCTTC. Translation gives CASSEAGFEQFF.

CDR3 sequence (DNA): TGCGCCAGCAGCTTGTCGGGCAGGGGGGATGAAAAACTGTTTTTT. It translates to CASSLSGRGDEKLFF. V gene TRBV5-1 combines with J gene TRBJ1-4, with 7 bases identical to TRBD1. V shed 1 base and J 6 bases; nucleotides not matched to a gene: 6. This CDR3 is 15 amino acids long. CDR1 and CDR2 (germline): SGHRS, YFSETQ.

J is TRBJ1-1 and V is TRBV29-1; the match to TRBD1 covers 7 bases. Germline V gene lookup returns CDR1 SQVTM and CDR2 ANQGSEA. V lost 3 bases to trimming and J lost 8 bases; unmatched junction nucleotides: 9. CDR3 length: 13 amino acids. The CDR3 bases are TGCAGCGTTGATCAGGACAGGTCGGACGAAGCTTTCTTT. Translated: CSVDQDRSDEAFF.

J is TRBJ1-2 and V is TRBV6-5; TRBD1 matches 7 bases. The V gene's germline CDR1 is MNHEY and CDR2 SVGAGI. This CDR3 spans 12 amino acids. The ends lost 7 bases at V and 8 bases at J; junction bases unmatched: 7. The CDR3 DNA follows: TGTGCCAGCACTAGTGCAGGGGGGGGCTACACCTTC. Encoded protein: CASTSAGGGYTF.

The V gene is TRBV6-1, the J gene TRBJ1-5; a weak D match, TRBD1 (6 bases). V was trimmed by 3 bases and J by 3 bases, leaving 15 bases between them. Germline V gene data show CDR1 as MNHNS and CDR2 as SASEGT. The CDR3 is 16 amino acids. This CDR3 reads CASSDHTGQPNQPQHF. CDR3 bases: TGTGCCAGCAGTGACCACACAGGGCAGCCCAATCAGCCCCAGCATTTT.

The chain combines TRBV19 with TRBJ2-1; 12 bases are a match to TRBD2. This CDR3 has 16 residues. The trim removed 3 bases at V and 8 bases at J, leaving 8 bases unmatched. The V gene's germline CDR1 is LNHDA and CDR2 SQIVND (reference sequence). The DNA of the CDR3 is TGTGCCAGTAGTATTACGGCTAGCGGGAGGGCGGATGAGCAGTTCTTC. Protein sequence: CASSITASGRADEQFF. Filled out from reference TRBV19 and TRBJ2-1, the complete variable domain reads DGGITQSPKYLFRKEGQNVTLSCEQNLNHDAMYWYRQDPGQGLRLIYYSQIVNDFQKGDIAEGYSVSREKKESFPLTVTSAQKNPTAFYLCASSITASGRADEQFFGPGTRLTVL.

CDR3 loop: CASSRTGGLYEQYF. The CDR3 DNA reads as TGTGCCAGTAGTCGGACAGGGGGCCTCTACGAGCAGTACTTC. The chain couples TRBV19 to TRBJ2-7; 11 nucleotides line up with TRBD1. CDR3 length: 14 amino acids. CDR1 is LNHDA, CDR2 SQIVND, per germline (reference sequence). Trimming took 5 bases from V and 3 from J; bases not matched to a gene: 3.

This clone was counted a few times. The chain recombines TRBV15 with TRBJ1-1; unclear D gene. The CDR3 runs 15 residues. Germline V CDR1 and CDR2: LNHNV, YYDKDF (reference sequence). V was clipped by 1 base and J by 3 bases, with 12 bases between them. CDR3 sequence (DNA): TGTGCCACCAGCAGAGGCGACGCGGGGTACACTGAAGCTTTCTTT. This gives the protein CATSRGDAGYTEAFF.

The gene calls are TRBV7-3 and TRBJ1-1; D is undetermined. The CDR3 loop spans 14 amino acids. In germline, CDR1 is SGHTA, CDR2 FQGTGA. The germline V and J ends were trimmed by 0 bases and 1 base, with 6 bases remaining between them. CDR3 DNA: TGTGCCAGCAGCTTAACCCCCTCGAACACTGAAGCTTTCTTT. Its translation is CASSLTPSNTEAFF.

The chain combines TRBV19 with TRBJ1-2, with 9 bases matching TRBD1. CDR3 length equals 15 residues. V was pared by 4 bases and J by 4 bases, with 7 bases of the junction left unmatched. CDR1 is LNHDA, CDR2 SQIVND, per germline (reference sequence). CDR3 protein: CASSSRDRVAYGYTF. CDR3 nucleotide sequence: TGTGCCAGTAGTAGCCGGGACAGGGTTGCCTATGGCTACACCTTC.

The chain employs TRBV5-1 and TRBJ1-5; 7 bases map to TRBD1. Germline CDR1 SGHRS, CDR2 YFSETQ. There are 15 residues in the CDR3. The junction had 3 bases not matched to a gene; V was cut back by 0 bases and J by 3 bases. This CDR3 is CASSLGQGFNQPQHF. Here the CDR3 DNA reads TGCGCCAGCAGCTTGGGACAGGGTTTCAATCAGCCCCAGCATTTT. The full variable domain, in which reference TRBV5-1 and TRBJ1-5 provide the parts outside the CDR3, is KAGVTQTPRYLIKTRGQQVTLSCSPISGHRSVSWYQQTPGQGLQFLFEYFSETQRNKGNFPGRFSGRQFSNSRSEMNVSTLELGDSALYLCASSLGQGFNQPQHFGDGTRLSIL.

The J gene is TRBJ1-2, the V gene TRBV7-2; 7 positions match TRBD1. The V and J ends lost 6 bases and 11 bases, in that order; junction bases with no gene match: 12. This CDR3 has 13 amino acids. Germline loops: CDR1 SGHTA, CDR2 FQGNSA. CDR3 nucleotide sequence: TGTGCCAGCAGAGCCGGGACAGCTATTGGGTACACCTTC. It yields the protein CASRAGTAIGYTF.

V and J are TRBV7-6 and TRBJ1-4, with D possibly being TRBD1 (6 bases). Per the germline V gene, CDR1 is SGHVS and CDR2 is FNYEAQ. The V end lost 6 bases, the J end lost 7 bases, and 18 bases lay between the germline ends. This CDR3 is 15 amino acids long. CDR3 nucleotides: TGTGCCAGCAGTCTAACGGGGGGCCCGGGTGAAAAACTGTTTTTT. Translated, it gives CASSLTGGPGEKLFF.

This chain links TRBV6-5 with TRBJ2-7; TRBD1 agrees at 10 bases. Trimming took 6 bases from V and 4 from J; bases not matched to a gene: 9. Germline values: CDR1 MNHEY, CDR2 SVGAGI. This CDR3 has 15 residues. In DNA form, the CDR3 reads TGTGCCAGCAGCTCGGGGACAGGGGTTATTTACGAGCAGTACTTC. The encoded protein is CASSSGTGVIYEQYF.

This chain connects TRBV6-5 to TRBJ2-3, with D perhaps matching TRBD2 (6 bases). Germline CDR1 is MNHEY and CDR2 is SVGAGI. The CDR3 spans 15 residues. The V end lost 6 bases, the J end lost 3 bases, and 16 bases lay between the germline ends. The CDR3 spells CASSGLEGWTDTQYF. In DNA, the CDR3 is TGTGCCAGCAGCGGACTGGAGGGTTGGACAGATACGCAGTATTTT.

This sequence joins TRBV27 and TRBJ2-7; D perhaps matches TRBD2 (5 bases). Per germline, CDR1 MNHEY and CDR2 SMNVEV (reference sequence). Trimming stripped 5 bases from V and 0 bases from J, with 11 bases between. The CDR3 has 14 residues. This CDR3 reads CASSIGLTSYEQYF. The CDR3 DNA is TGTGCCAGCAGTATAGGACTTACCTCCTACGAGCAGTACTTC.

The chain recombines TRBV18 with TRBJ1-4; D gene uncertain. Germline assignment: CDR1 KGHSH and CDR2 LQKENI. This CDR3 has 13 residues. The V and J ends lost 3 bases and 8 bases respectively, with 10 bases between them. CDR3: CASSPAGGEKLFF. The DNA for the CDR3 is TGTGCCAGCTCACCTGCGGGCGGGGAAAAACTGTTTTTT.

The chain employs TRBV5-1 and TRBJ1-6, with D possibly matching TRBD1 (6 bases). Germline-derived CDR1 and CDR2 are SGHRS and YFSETQ. This CDR3 is built from 15 residues. Trimming stripped 3 bases from V and 7 bases from J, with 14 bases between. CDR3 nucleotides: TGCGCCAGCAGCTGGGCCAGGGGATACAATTCACCCCTCCACTTT. Residues: CASSWARGYNSPLHF.

The V call is TRBV7-9, the J call TRBJ2-4; weak D call: TRBD1 (6 bases). V gave up 1 base and J gave up 1 base, with 14 bases separating them. The CDR3 has 17 residues. Germline CDR1 is SEHNR and CDR2 is FQNEAQ (reference sequence). The CDR3 DNA sequence: TGTGCCAGCAGCTTAGGGCTGGGGGCCGAGGCCAAAAACATTCAGTACTTC. Translation gives CASSLGLGAEAKNIQYF.

Here the CDR3 reads CASSDREAPLGTQYF. CDR3 in DNA: TGCGCCAGCAGTGACAGGGAGGCCCCACTCGGTACGCAGTATTTT. The chain recombines TRBV10-2 with TRBJ2-3; D possibly corresponds to TRBD2 (6 bases). Per the germline V gene, CDR1 is WSHSY and CDR2 is SAAADI. V was shortened by 3 bases and J by 8 bases, with 18 bases between the two germline ends. The length of the CDR3 is 15 residues.

The chain is built from TRBV2 and TRBJ1-5; TRBD1 matches 7 bases. CDR3 length: 15 residues. CDR1 and CDR2 (germline): SNHLY, FYNNEI. After removal of 8 bases from V and 6 bases from J, the junction contained 13 bases not matched to a gene. The CDR3 DNA reads as TGTGCCAGCTCGCCCGAGGGGGCTGGGGGTCAGCCCCAGCATTTT. Translation gives CASSPEGAGGQPQHF.

This clone was picked up one time. CDR3: CASSGQAYGSYEQYF. DNA for the CDR3: TGTGCCAGTAGTGGGCAGGCTTACGGTAGCTACGAGCAGTACTTC. V and J are TRBV19 and TRBJ2-7, with unresolved D. Trimming removed 5 bases from V and 3 bases from J, with 17 bases in between. In germline, CDR1 is LNHDA, CDR2 SQIVND (reference sequence). The CDR3 is 15 amino acids. Variable domain in full (rest from reference TRBV19 and TRBJ2-7): DGGITQSPKYLFRKEGQNVTLSCEQNLNHDAMYWYRQDPGQGLRLIYYSQIVNDFQKGDIAEGYSVSREKKESFPLTVTSAQKNPTAFYLCASSGQAYGSYEQYFGPGTRLTVT.

The rearrangement uses TRBV5-1 and TRBJ2-7; 12 nucleotides match TRBD2. CDR3 length equals 16 residues. Losses at the gene ends were 3 bases for V and 2 bases for J; bases not matched to a gene: 6. Per germline, CDR1 SGHRS and CDR2 YFSETQ. CDR3 in DNA: TGCGCCAGCAGCTGGGGAGCTAGCGGGGGGGCCTACGAGCAGTACTTC. It codes for CASSWGASGGAYEQYF.

The rearrangement links TRBV5-1 to TRBJ1-6, with 9 nucleotides matching TRBD1. CDR1 and CDR2 (germline): SGHRS, YFSETQ. J lost 10 bases, V lost 4 bases, and 6 bases had no gene match. The CDR3 sequence is 14 residues long. In DNA form, the CDR3 reads TGCGCCAGCAGCGGGGGGACAGGGAACTCACCCCTCCACTTT. Its protein is CASSGGTGNSPLHF. The whole variable domain, filled in from reference TRBV5-1 and TRBJ1-6, reads KAGVTQTPRYLIKTRGQQVTLSCSPISGHRSVSWYQQTPGQGLQFLFEYFSETQRNKGNFPGRFSGRQFSNSRSEMNVSTLELGDSALYLCASSGGTGNSPLHFGNGTRLTVT.

The chain links TRBV9 to TRBJ1-6, with D perhaps TRBD1 (6 bases). Per the germline V gene, CDR1 is SGDLS and CDR2 is YYNGEE. The CDR3 contains 13 residues. The V end was cut by 0 bases, the J end by 8 bases, with 6 bases between. The CDR3 loop is CASSVDRDSPLHF. The CDR3 DNA is TGTGCCAGCAGCGTAGACAGGGATTCACCCCTCCACTTT.

V usage is TRBV10-1 and J usage is TRBJ1-1, with a tentative D call TRBD1 (5 bases). Germline V gives CDR1 WNHNN, CDR2 SYGVQD (reference sequence). V lost 0 bases to trimming and J lost 8 bases, with 10 bases between them. This CDR3 contains 13 residues. For the CDR3, the DNA is TGCGCCAGCAGTGAGTCGCAGGGACTCGAAGCTTTCTTT. Translating it yields CASSESQGLEAFF.

CDR3 loop: CAISAGVRAKDTQYF. CDR3 DNA sequence: TGTGCCATCAGCGCCGGGGTCCGGGCGAAAGATACGCAGTATTTT. The chain uses TRBV10-3 and TRBJ2-3; D possibly corresponds to TRBD2 (5 bases). This CDR3 contains 15 residues. The germline V gene has CDR1 ENHRY and CDR2 SYGVKD. The germline V and J ends were trimmed by 6 bases and 5 bases, with 18 bases remaining between them.